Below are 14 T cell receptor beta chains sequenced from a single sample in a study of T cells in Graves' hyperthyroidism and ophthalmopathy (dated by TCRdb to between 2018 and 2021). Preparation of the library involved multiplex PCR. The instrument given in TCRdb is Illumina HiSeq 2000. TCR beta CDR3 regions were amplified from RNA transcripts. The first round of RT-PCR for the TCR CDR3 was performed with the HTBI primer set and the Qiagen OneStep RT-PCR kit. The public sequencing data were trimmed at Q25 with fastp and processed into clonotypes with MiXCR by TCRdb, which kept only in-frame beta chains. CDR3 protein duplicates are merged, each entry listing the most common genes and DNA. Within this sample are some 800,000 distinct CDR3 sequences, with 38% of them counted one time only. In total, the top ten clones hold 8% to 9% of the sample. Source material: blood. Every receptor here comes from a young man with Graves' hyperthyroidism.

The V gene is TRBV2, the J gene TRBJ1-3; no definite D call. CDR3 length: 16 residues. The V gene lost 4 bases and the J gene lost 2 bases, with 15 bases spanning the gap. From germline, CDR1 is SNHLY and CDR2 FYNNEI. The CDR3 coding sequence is TGTGCCAGCAGTGCAGAGAATTTGCCACCTGGAAACACCATATATTTT. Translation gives CASSAENLPPGNTIYF.

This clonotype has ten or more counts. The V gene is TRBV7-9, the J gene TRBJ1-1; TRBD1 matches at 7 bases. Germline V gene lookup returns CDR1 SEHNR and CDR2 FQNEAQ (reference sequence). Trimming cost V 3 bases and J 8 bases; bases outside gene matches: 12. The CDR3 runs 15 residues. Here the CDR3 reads CASSFLQTGISEAFF. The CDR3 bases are TGTGCCAGCAGCTTCCTTCAGACAGGGATCTCAGAAGCTTTCTTT.

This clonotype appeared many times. Here the CDR3 DNA reads TGTGCCAGTAGTATCGTCAAGGGTCAGCCCCAGCATTTT. Protein product: CASSIVKGQPQHF. V usage is TRBV19 and J usage is TRBJ1-5; D remains ambiguous. CDR3 size: 13 residues. Germline lookup yields CDR1 LNHDA and CDR2 SQIVND (reference sequence). V was clipped by 3 bases and J by 6 bases, with 9 bases between them.

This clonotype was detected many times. CDR3 in DNA: TGTGCCAGCAGTACCGAGAAGGGGTTGGGTAACTATGGCTACACCTTC. Amino acids: CASSTEKGLGNYGYTF. The rearrangement uses TRBV2 and TRBJ1-2, with D possibly being TRBD1 (5 bases). Germline loops: CDR1 SNHLY, CDR2 FYNNEI. The length of the CDR3 is 16 residues. The V end lost 5 bases, the J end lost 1 base, and 17 bases lay between the germline ends.

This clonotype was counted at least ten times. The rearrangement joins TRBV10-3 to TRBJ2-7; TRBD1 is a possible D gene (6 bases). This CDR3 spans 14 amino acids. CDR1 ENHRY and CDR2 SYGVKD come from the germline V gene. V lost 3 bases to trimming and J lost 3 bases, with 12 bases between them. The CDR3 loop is CAISEPGHVYEQYF. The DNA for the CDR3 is TGTGCCATCAGTGAACCGGGACACGTCTACGAGCAGTACTTC.

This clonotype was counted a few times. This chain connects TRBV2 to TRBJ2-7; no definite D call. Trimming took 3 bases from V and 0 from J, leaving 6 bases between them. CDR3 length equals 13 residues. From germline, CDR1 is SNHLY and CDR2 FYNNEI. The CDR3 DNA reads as TGTGCCAGCAGTGATACAGACTCCTACGAGCAGTACTTC. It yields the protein CASSDTDSYEQYF.

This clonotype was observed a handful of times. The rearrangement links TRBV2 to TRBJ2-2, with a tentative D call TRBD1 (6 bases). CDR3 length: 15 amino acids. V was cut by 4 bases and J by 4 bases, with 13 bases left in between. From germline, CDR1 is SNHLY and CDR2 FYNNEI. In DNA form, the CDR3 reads TGTGCCAGCAGTGCCGGGACATATCTCACCGGGGAGCTGTTTTTT. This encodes CASSAGTYLTGELFF.

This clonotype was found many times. The CDR3 here is CASSEGQGAREQYF. CDR3 nucleotides: TGTGCCAGCAGTGAAGGGCAGGGGGCGCGGGAGCAGTACTTC. The J gene is TRBJ2-7, the V gene TRBV2; the match to TRBD1 covers 8 bases. CDR1 is SNHLY and CDR2 is FYNNEI in the germline V gene. The CDR3 runs 14 residues. V dropped 1 base and J dropped 7; count of bases not matched to a gene: 6.

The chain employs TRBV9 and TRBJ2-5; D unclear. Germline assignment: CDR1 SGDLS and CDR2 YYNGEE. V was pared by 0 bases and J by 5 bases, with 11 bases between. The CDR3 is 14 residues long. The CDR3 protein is CASSVGGSLETQYF. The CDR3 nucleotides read TGTGCCAGCAGCGTAGGCGGAAGCCTCGAGACCCAGTACTTC.

The CDR3: CASSRAHNQETQYF. The CDR3 nucleotides are TGTGCCAGCAGCCGAGCCCACAACCAAGAGACCCAGTACTTC. The rearrangement joins TRBV11-1 to TRBJ2-5; D is uncertain. The CDR3 extends over 14 amino acids. V was clipped by 5 bases and J by 0 bases, with 10 bases between them. Germline V gene data show CDR1 as SGHAT and CDR2 as FQDESV (reference sequence).

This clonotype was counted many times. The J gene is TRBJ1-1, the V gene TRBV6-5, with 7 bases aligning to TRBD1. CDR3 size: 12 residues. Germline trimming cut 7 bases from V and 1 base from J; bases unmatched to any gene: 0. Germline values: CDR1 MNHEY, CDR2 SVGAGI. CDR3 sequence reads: CASNRGNTEAFF. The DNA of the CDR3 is TGTGCCAGCAACAGGGGGAACACTGAAGCTTTCTTT.

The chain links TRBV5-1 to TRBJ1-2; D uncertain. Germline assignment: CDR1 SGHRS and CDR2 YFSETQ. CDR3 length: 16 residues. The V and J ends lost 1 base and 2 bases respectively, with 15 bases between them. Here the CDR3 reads CASSLRAQIKNYGYTF. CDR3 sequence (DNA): TGCGCCAGCAGCTTGCGCGCACAGATAAAAAACTATGGCTACACCTTC.

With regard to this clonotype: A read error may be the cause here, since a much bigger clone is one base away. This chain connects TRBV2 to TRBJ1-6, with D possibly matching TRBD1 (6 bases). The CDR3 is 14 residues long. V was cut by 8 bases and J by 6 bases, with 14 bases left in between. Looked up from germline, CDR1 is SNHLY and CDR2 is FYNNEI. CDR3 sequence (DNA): TGTGCCAGCCCCGACAGGATTCGTAATTCACCCCTCCACTTT. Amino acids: CASPDRIRNSPLHF.

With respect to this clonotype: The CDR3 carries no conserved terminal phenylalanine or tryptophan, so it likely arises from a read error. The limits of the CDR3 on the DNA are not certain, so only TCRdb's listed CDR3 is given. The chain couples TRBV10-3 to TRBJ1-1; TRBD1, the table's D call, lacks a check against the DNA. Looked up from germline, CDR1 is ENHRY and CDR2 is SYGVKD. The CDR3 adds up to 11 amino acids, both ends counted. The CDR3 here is CAISGEGQGAL.